The 22 T cell receptor beta chains presented below share a single source sample, sequenced in a study of blood T cell repertoires in COVID-19 (dated by TCRdb to 2020 to 2021). Library preparation used the immunoSEQ multiplex PCR assay. TCRdb took this table from immuneACCESS and kept in-frame rearrangements with V and J called. Such tables lack part of the clones; where checked against another copy, unresolved V genes explain under half of the gap, and the rest is unexplained. The sample includes 150,000 to 200,000 clones, with more than 85% observed a single time. 7% to 7.5% of the sample lies in the top ten. The sequenced material came from peripheral blood. The receptors were sampled from an elderly woman in a cohort sampled during active or convalescent COVID-19.

The chain employs TRBV9 and TRBJ2-5, with 9 positions matching TRBD2. The CDR3 has 14 amino acids. The J segment lost 2 bases and the V segment lost 3 bases, leaving 2 bases of the junction unmatched. Germline V lookup: CDR1 SGDLS, CDR2 YYNGEE. CDR3 DNA sequence: TGTGCCAGCAGCGCGACTAGCGGACAAGAGACCCAGTACTTC. Protein sequence: CASSATSGQETQYF.

Only one count was recorded for this clone. The chain joins TRBV5-1 to TRBJ2-7, with D possibly TRBD2 on 6 matching bases. Between the trimmed V and J ends, which lost 0 bases and 1 base, there was a span of 11 bases. The CDR3 loop spans 15 amino acids. The V gene's germline CDR1 is SGHRS and CDR2 YFSETQ. The CDR3 is CASSLAGDSSYEQYV. Here the CDR3 DNA reads TGCGCCAGCAGCTTGGCCGGGGACTCGTCCTACGAGCAGTACGTC.

In nucleotides, the CDR3 is TGCGCCAGCAGCTTTGACCCCCAGGGCTTGAACACCGGGGAGCTGTTTTTT. It translates to CASSFDPQGLNTGELFF. The chain couples TRBV5-1 to TRBJ2-2; D is perhaps TRBD1 (5 bases). From germline, CDR1 is SGHRS and CDR2 YFSETQ. Trimming stripped 2 bases from V and 1 base from J, with 15 bases between. This CDR3 spans 17 amino acids.

This chain uses TRBV18 with TRBJ2-2; D is uncertain. Trimming took 4 bases from V and 2 from J, leaving 5 bases between them. Per germline, CDR1 KGHSH and CDR2 LQKENI. The CDR3 extends over 13 amino acids. The CDR3 DNA reads TGTGCCAGCTCACGACAAAACACCGGGGAGCTGTTTTTT. It specifies CASSRQNTGELFF. Looking up the rest from reference TRBV18 and TRBJ2-2 gives the full variable domain: NAGVMQNPRHLVRRRGQEARLRCSPMKGHSHVYWYRQLPEEGLKFMVYLQKENIIDESGMPKERFSAEFPKEGPSILRIQQVVRGDSAAYFCASSRQNTGELFFGEGSRLTVL.

The J gene is TRBJ2-7, the V gene TRBV19; TRBD1 aligns across 10 bases. The CDR3 consists of 14 residues. Trimming cost V 3 bases and J 5 bases; bases outside gene matches: 4. Germline V gene lookup returns CDR1 LNHDA and CDR2 SQIVND (reference sequence). CDR3 in DNA: TGTGCCAGTAGTATGGACAGGGGGATGAACGAGCAGTACTTC. Its translation is CASSMDRGMNEQYF.

This clone is a singleton in its sample. The chain recombines TRBV7-9 with TRBJ1-2, with D maybe TRBD1 (6 bases). Deletions cut 5 bases from V and 3 bases from J, with 13 bases between. Germline V gene data show CDR1 as SEHNR and CDR2 as FQNEAQ (reference sequence). This CDR3 has 14 residues. CDR3 in DNA: TGTGCCAGCAGCCCTGGGGGCTATGACTATGGCTACACCTTC. Translation: CASSPGGYDYGYTF.

The table lists this clone with a count of one. This chain uses TRBV5-6 with TRBJ1-2; D is perhaps TRBD1 (6 bases). Deletions cut 5 bases from V and 6 bases from J, with 29 bases between. The CDR3 totals 18 residues. The germline CDR1 and CDR2 sequences are SGHDT and YYEEEE. The CDR3 bases are TGTGCCAGCAGTCACGTGAACGTTATCAGGGGATCAGACAATGGCTACACCTTC. Protein sequence: CASSHVNVIRGSDNGYTF.

The chain has TRBV29-1 and TRBJ2-6; D gene ambiguous. CDR1 and CDR2 from the germline V gene are SQVTM and ANQGSEA. This CDR3 has 14 residues. The germline V and J ends were trimmed by 2 bases and 2 bases, with 7 bases remaining between them. CDR3 protein: CSVELSAGANVLTF. The CDR3 DNA reads as TGCAGCGTTGAACTCTCAGCTGGGGCCAACGTCCTGACTTTC. Based on the CDR3 plus reference TRBV29-1 and TRBJ2-6, the full variable domain is SAVISQKPSRDICQRGTSLTIQCQVDSQVTMMFWYRQQPGQSLTLIATANQGSEATYESGFVIDKFPISRPNLTFSTLTVSNMSPEDSSIYLCSVELSAGANVLTFGAGSRLTVL.

Note on this clone: At one of its ends the junction is not consistent with the germline gene, which may arise from a read error. In DNA form, the CDR3 reads TGTGCCACCAGCAGAGATCAGCGGGCGCGCCTCACCACATCCTTC. Translated: CATSRDQRARLTTSF. The rearrangement links TRBV15 to TRBJ1-2, with unresolved D. This CDR3 is built from 15 residues. CDR1 and CDR2 (germline): LNHNV, YYDKDF (reference sequence).

This chain connects TRBV3-1 (or the pseudogene TRBV3-2) to TRBJ2-7; TRBD2 aligns across 14 bases. The junction had 1 base not matched to a gene; V was cut back by 4 bases and J by 2 bases. The CDR3 runs 15 residues. The V gene's germline CDR1 is LGHDT and CDR2 YNNKEL (reference sequence). The CDR3 here is CASSPTSGGAYEQYF. The CDR3 coding sequence is TGTGCCAGCAGCCCGACTAGCGGGGGGGCCTACGAGCAGTACTTC.

The chain has TRBV18 and TRBJ1-3; D is perhaps TRBD1 (6 bases). In germline, CDR1 is KGHSH, CDR2 LQKENI. This CDR3 spans 17 amino acids. V was trimmed by 0 bases and J by 2 bases, leaving 14 bases between them. CDR3: CASSPPSRGPTGNTIYF. In nucleotides, the CDR3 is TGTGCCAGCTCACCACCGAGCAGGGGCCCCACTGGAAACACCATATATTTT.

The chain has TRBV7-6 and TRBJ2-2; tentative D call: TRBD1 (6 bases). Germline CDR1 reads SGHVS; CDR2 reads FNYEAQ. V dropped 6 bases and J dropped 6 bases, with 17 bases sitting between them. There are 15 residues in the CDR3. CDR3 in amino acids: CASRTGTLGAGELFF. DNA for the CDR3: TGTGCCAGCAGGACCGGGACACTCGGAGCCGGGGAGCTGTTTTTT.

V usage is TRBV19 and J usage is TRBJ1-6; 9 bases are shared with TRBD1. The CDR3 runs to 14 residues. CDR1 is LNHDA and CDR2 is SQIVND in the germline V gene (reference sequence). Trimming took 6 bases from V and 7 from J; bases not matched to a gene: 4. CDR3 DNA sequence: TGTGCCAGTAGGGGGGACAGGGAGAATTCACCCCTCCACTTT. Amino acids: CASRGDRENSPLHF. The entire variable domain, with the rest obtained from reference TRBV19 and TRBJ1-6, is as follows: DGGITQSPKYLFRKEGQNVTLSCEQNLNHDAMYWYRQDPGQGLRLIYYSQIVNDFQKGDIAEGYSVSREKKESFPLTVTSAQKNPTAFYLCASRGDRENSPLHFGNGTRLTVT.

V gene TRBV19 combines with J gene TRBJ1-3; D might be TRBD1 (6 bases). The CDR3 has 16 amino acids. CDR1 LNHDA and CDR2 SQIVND come from the germline V gene (reference sequence). V was shortened by 7 bases and J by 0 bases, with 16 bases between the two germline ends. The DNA for the CDR3 is TGTGCCAGTATCCCGGGGGGACAAATCTCTGGAAACACCATATATTTT. Protein: CASIPGGQISGNTIYF.

The chain combines TRBV5-1 with TRBJ1-2; weak D call: TRBD1 (5 bases). Germline V gene sequence: CDR1 SGHRS, CDR2 YFSETQ. CDR3 size: 13 residues. Between the trimmed V and J ends, which lost 4 bases and 8 bases, there was a span of 15 bases. In nucleotides, the CDR3 is TGCGCCAGCAGCCCCGGACTAGCAGGGGGCTACACCTTC. Residues: CASSPGLAGGYTF.

This sequence joins TRBV20-1 and TRBJ2-1, with D possibly TRBD2 on 5 matching bases. The CDR3 is 13 amino acids. The V and J ends lost 6 bases and 4 bases respectively, with 13 bases between them. Germline V gene sequence: CDR1 DFQATT, CDR2 SNEGSKA (reference sequence). The CDR3 reads CSASGGGYNEQFF. DNA of the CDR3: TGCAGTGCCAGTGGAGGCGGGTACAATGAGCAGTTCTTC.

This sequence joins TRBV3-1 (or the pseudogene TRBV3-2) and TRBJ1-1, with 9 bases fitting TRBD1. Looked up from germline, CDR1 is LGHDT and CDR2 is YNNKEL (reference sequence). The V segment lost 0 bases and the J segment 1 base; nucleotides outside the gene matches: 3. The CDR3 is made up of 16 amino acids. The CDR3 DNA sequence: TGTGCCAGCAGCCAAGAGGGGGACAGGGCGAACACTGAAGCTTTCTTT. Amino acids: CASSQEGDRANTEAFF.

V and J are TRBV3-1 (or the pseudogene TRBV3-2) and TRBJ2-2; a weak D match, TRBD2 (5 bases). Trimming stripped 4 bases from V and 5 bases from J, with 11 bases between. Germline V gives CDR1 LGHDT, CDR2 YNNKEL (reference sequence). The CDR3 is 14 amino acids. Here the CDR3 reads CASSLGRDTGELFF. DNA of the CDR3: TGTGCCAGCAGCCTGGGTCGGGATACCGGGGAGCTGTTTTTT.

The V call is TRBV6-1, the J call TRBJ2-7; 10 nucleotides line up with TRBD2. With 1 base clipped from V and 9 bases from J, the junction kept 0 bases outside the gene matches. CDR1 is MNHNS and CDR2 is SASEGT in the germline V gene. The CDR3 has 12 residues. The CDR3 is CASSEEREGQYV. CDR3 coding DNA: TGTGCCAGCAGTGAAGAGCGGGAGGGGCAGTACGTC.

The chain couples TRBV5-8 to TRBJ1-5; 10 bases agree with TRBD1. Trimming removed 4 bases from V and 3 bases from J; junction bases left unmatched: 7. Germline V lookup: CDR1 SGHTS, CDR2 YDEGEE. CDR3 length: 16 amino acids. CDR3 amino acids: CASSNPGQGPNQPQHF. The DNA for the CDR3 is TGTGCCAGCAGCAATCCGGGACAGGGGCCCAATCAGCCCCAGCATTTT.

J is TRBJ1-2 and V is TRBV12-3 or TRBV12-4; D is undetermined. Deletions cut 1 base from V and 6 bases from J, with 9 bases between. The CDR3 loop spans 13 amino acids. The CDR3 region is CASSLGTRHGYTF. The CDR3, as DNA: TGTGCCAGCAGTTTAGGGACTCGACATGGCTACACCTTC.

This sequence joins TRBV7-8 and TRBJ2-3; 9 bases are shared with TRBD1. The CDR3 loop spans 15 amino acids. The junction had 5 bases not matched to a gene; V was cut back by 4 bases and J by 3 bases. The germline V gene encodes CDR1 SGHVS and CDR2 FQNEAQ. In nucleotides, the CDR3 is TGTGCCAGCAGCTCACAGGGGGCAGGGACAGATACGCAGTATTTT. As protein: CASSSQGAGTDTQYF.